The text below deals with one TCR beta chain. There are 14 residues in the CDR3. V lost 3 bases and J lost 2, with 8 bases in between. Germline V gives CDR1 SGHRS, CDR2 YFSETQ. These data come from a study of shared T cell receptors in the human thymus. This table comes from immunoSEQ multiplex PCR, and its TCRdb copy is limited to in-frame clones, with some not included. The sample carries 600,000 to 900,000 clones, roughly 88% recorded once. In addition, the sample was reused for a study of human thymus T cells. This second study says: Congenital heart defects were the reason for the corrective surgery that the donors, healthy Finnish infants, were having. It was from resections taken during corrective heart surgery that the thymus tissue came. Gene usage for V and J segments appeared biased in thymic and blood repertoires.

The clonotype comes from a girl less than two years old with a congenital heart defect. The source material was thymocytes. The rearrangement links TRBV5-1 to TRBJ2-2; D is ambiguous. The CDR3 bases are TGCGCCAGCAGCTCATCAGGAAACACCGGGGAGCTGTTTTTT. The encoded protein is CASSSSGNTGELFF.